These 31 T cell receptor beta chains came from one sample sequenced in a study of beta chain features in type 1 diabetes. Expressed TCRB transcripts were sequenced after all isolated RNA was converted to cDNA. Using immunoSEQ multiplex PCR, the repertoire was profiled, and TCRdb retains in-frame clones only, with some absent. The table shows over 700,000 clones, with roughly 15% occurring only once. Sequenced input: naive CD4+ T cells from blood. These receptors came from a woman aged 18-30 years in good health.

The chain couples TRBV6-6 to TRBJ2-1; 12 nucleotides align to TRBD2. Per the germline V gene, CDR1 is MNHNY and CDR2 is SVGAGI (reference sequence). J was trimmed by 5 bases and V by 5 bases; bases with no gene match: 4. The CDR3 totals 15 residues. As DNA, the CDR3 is TGTGCCAGCAGTGCCCGGACTAGCGGGGACAATGAGCAGTTCTTC. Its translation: CASSARTSGDNEQFF.

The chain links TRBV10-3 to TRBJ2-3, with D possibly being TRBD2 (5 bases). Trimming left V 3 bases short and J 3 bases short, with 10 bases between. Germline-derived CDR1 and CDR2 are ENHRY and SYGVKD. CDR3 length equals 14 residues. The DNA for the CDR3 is TGTGCCATCAGTGATTGGGGAGTTACAGATACGCAGTATTTT. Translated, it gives CAISDWGVTDTQYF.

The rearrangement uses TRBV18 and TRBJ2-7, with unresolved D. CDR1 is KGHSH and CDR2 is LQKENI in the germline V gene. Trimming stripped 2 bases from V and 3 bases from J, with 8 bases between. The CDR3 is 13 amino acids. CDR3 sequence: CASSPRANYEQYF. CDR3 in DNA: TGTGCCAGCTCACCAAGAGCTAACTACGAGCAGTACTTC.

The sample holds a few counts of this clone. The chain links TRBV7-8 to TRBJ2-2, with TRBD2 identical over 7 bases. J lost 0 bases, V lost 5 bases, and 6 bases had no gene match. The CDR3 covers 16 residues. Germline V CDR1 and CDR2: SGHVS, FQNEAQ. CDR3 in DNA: TGTGCCAGCAGCCCGTTAGCGGGCTCGAACACCGGGGAGCTGTTTTTT. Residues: CASSPLAGSNTGELFF.

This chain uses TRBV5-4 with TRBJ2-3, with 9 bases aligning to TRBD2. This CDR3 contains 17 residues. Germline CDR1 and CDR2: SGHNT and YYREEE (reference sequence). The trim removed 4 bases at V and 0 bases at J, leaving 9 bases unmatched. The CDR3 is CASSTPVAGASTDTQYF. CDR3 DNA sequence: TGTGCCAGCAGCACTCCAGTAGCGGGGGCTAGCACAGATACGCAGTATTTT.

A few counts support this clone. CDR3 in DNA: TGTGCCAGCACCCGAACAGGGAGGGGGGAGACCCAGTACTTC. Protein: CASTRTGRGETQYF. The genes are TRBV2 and TRBJ2-5, with a possible D match to TRBD2 (7 bases). Trimming took off 7 bases at V and 5 bases at J, with 17 bases between the two ends. CDR3 length equals 14 residues. The V gene's germline CDR1 is SNHLY and CDR2 FYNNEI.

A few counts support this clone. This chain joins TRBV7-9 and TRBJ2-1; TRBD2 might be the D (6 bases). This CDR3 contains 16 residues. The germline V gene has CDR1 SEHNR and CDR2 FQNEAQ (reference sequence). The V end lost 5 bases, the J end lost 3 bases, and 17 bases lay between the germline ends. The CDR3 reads CASSPGWGEYYNEQFF. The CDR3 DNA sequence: TGTGCCAGCAGCCCCGGTTGGGGGGAGTACTACAATGAGCAGTTCTTC.

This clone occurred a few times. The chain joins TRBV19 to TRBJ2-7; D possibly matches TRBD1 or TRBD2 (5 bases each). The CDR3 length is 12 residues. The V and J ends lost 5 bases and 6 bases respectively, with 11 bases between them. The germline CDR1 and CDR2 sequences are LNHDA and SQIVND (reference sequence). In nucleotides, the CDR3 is TGTGCCAGTAGTCCCCCGGGGCTCGAGCAGTACTTC. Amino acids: CASSPPGLEQYF.

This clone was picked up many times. This CDR3 is CASKKTRSSYNEQFF. The CDR3 DNA reads as TGTGCCAGCAAGAAAACTAGGAGCTCCTACAATGAGCAGTTCTTC. J is TRBJ2-1 and V is TRBV19; possibly TRBD2 for D (5 bases). Germline lookup yields CDR1 LNHDA and CDR2 SQIVND (reference sequence). This CDR3 has 15 residues. V was pared by 9 bases and J by 0 bases, with 15 bases between.

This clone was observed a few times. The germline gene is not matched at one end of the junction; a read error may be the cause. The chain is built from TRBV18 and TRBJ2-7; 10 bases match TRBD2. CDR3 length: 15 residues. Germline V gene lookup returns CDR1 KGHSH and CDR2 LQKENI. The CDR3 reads CASSPPGLANYEQYF. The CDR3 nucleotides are TGTGCCAGCTCCCCACCGGGACTAGCGAACTACGAGCAGTACTTC.

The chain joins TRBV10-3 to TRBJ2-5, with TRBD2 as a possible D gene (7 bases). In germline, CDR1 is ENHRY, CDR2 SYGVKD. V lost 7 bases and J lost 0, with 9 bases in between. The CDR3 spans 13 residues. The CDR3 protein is CAIKGGDQETQYF. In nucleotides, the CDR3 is TGTGCCATCAAAGGGGGGGACCAAGAGACCCAGTACTTC.

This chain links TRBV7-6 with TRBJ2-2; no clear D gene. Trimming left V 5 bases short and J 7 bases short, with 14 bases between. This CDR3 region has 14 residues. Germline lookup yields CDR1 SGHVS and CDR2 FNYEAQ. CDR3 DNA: TGTGCCAGCAGCCCTATGCGCGGCGTCGGGGAGCTGTTTTTT. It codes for CASSPMRGVGELFF.

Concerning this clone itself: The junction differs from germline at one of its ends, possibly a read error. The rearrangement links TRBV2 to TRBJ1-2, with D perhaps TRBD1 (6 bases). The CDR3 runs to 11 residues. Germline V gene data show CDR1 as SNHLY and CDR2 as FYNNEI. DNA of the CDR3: TGTGCCAGCGGACTGGACACGGACAGAAGATTC. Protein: CASGLDTDRRF. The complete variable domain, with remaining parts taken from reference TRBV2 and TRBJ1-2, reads EPEVTQTPSHQVTQMGQEVILRCVPISNHLYFYWYRQILGQKVEFLVSFYNNEISEKSEIFDDQFSVERPDGSNFTLKIRSTKLEDSAMYFCASGLDTDRRFGSGTRLTVV.

In DNA form, the CDR3 reads TGTGCCAGCAGTTTAAAAGGCAGAGTGTACGAGCAGTACTTC. As protein: CASSLKGRVYEQYF. This chain connects TRBV27 to TRBJ2-7; D gene ambiguous. The germline CDR1 and CDR2 sequences are MNHEY and SMNVEV (reference sequence). V lost 2 bases and J lost 4, with 12 bases in between. The CDR3 contains 14 residues.

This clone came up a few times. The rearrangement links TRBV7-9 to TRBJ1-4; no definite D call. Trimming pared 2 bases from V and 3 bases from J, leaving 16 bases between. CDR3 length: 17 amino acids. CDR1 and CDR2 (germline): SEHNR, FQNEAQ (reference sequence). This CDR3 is CASSLIGIRLPNEKLFF. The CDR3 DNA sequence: TGTGCCAGCAGCTTAATAGGGATTCGTCTGCCTAATGAAAAACTGTTTTTT.

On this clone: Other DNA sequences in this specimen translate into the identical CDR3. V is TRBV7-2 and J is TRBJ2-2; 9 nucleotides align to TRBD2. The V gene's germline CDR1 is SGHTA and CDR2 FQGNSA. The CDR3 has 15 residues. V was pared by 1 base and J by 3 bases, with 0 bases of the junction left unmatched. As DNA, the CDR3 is TGTGCCAGCAGCTTAGTAGCGGGAGACACCGGGGAGCTGTTTTTT. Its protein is CASSLVAGDTGELFF.

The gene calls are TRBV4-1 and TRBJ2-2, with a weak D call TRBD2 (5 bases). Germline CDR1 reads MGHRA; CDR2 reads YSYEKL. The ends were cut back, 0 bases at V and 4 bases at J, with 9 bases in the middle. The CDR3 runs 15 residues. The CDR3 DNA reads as TGCGCCAGCAGCCAAGATGCTAGCCGCACCGGGGAGCTGTTTTTT. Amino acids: CASSQDASRTGELFF.

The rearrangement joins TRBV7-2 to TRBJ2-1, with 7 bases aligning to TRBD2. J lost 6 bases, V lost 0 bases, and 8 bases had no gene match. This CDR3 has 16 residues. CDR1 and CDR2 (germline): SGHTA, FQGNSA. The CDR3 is CASSLAGLADINEQFF. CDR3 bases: TGTGCCAGCAGCTTAGCAGGCCTAGCGGATATCAATGAGCAGTTCTTC.

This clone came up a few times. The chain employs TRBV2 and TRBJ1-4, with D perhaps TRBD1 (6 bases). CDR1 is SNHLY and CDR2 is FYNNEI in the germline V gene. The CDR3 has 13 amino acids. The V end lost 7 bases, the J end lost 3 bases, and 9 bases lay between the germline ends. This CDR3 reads CASTGEPNEKLFF. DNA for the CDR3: TGTGCCAGCACAGGGGAGCCTAATGAAAAACTGTTTTTT.

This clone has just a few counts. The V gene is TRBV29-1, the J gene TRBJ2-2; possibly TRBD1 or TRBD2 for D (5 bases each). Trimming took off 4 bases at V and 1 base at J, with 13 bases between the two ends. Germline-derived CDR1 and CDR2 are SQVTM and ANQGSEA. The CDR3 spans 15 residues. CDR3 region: CSVVLGAGNTGELFF. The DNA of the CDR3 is TGCAGCGTTGTTCTCGGGGCAGGGAACACCGGGGAGCTGTTTTTT.

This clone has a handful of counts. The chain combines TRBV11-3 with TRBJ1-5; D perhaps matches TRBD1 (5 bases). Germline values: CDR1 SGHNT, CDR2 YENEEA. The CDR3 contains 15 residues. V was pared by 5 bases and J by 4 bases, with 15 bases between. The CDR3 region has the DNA TGTGCCAGCAGCCATCGGGGCAAACGGAATCAGCCCCAGCATTTT. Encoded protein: CASSHRGKRNQPQHF.

In DNA form, the CDR3 reads TGTGCCAGCAGCCCCGATGGGGGCGCCCGTAACTATGGCTACACCTTC. This codes for CASSPDGGARNYGYTF. The rearrangement joins TRBV7-3 to TRBJ1-2; perhaps TRBD1 as D (6 bases). V was trimmed by 5 bases and J by 1 base, leaving 17 bases between them. Germline V gene data show CDR1 as SGHTA and CDR2 as FQGTGA. The CDR3 loop spans 16 amino acids.

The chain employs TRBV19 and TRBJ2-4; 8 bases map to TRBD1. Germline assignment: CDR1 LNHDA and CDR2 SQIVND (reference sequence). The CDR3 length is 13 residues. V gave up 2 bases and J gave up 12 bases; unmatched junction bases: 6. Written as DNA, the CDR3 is TGTGCCAGTAGTATATCCGGGACAGGCCGTCAGTACTTC. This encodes CASSISGTGRQYF.

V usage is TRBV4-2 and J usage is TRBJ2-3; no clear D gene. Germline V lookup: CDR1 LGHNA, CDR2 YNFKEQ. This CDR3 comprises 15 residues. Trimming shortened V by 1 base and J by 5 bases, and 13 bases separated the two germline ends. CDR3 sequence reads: CASSQGFGEGDTQYF. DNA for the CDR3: TGTGCCAGCAGCCAAGGGTTTGGGGAAGGAGATACGCAGTATTTT.

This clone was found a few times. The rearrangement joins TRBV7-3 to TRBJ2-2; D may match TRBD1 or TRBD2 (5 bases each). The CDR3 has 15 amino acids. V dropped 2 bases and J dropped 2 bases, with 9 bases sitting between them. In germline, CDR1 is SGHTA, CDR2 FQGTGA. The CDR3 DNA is TGTGCCAGCAGCTTAGAGGGGCGAAACACCGGGGAGCTGTTTTTT. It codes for CASSLEGRNTGELFF. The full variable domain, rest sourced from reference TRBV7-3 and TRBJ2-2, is GAGVSQTPSNKVTEKGKYVELRCDPISGHTALYWYRQSLGQGPEFLIYFQGTGAADDSGLPNDRFFAVRPEGSVSTLKIQRTERGDSAVYLCASSLEGRNTGELFFGEGSRLTVL.

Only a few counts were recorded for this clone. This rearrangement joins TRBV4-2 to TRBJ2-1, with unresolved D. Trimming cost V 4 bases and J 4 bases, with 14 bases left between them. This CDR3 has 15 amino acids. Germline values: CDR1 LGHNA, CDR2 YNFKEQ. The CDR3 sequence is CASSPTVDGYNEQFF. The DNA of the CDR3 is TGTGCCAGCAGCCCCACGGTAGACGGGTACAATGAGCAGTTCTTC.

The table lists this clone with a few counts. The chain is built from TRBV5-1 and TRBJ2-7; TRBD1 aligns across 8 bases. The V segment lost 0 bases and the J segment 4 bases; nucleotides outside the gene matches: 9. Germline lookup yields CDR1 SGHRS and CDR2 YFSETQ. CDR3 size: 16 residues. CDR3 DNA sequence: TGCGCCAGCAGCTTGGGCCCGGACAGGGAATATTACGAGCAGTACTTC. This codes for CASSLGPDREYYEQYF.

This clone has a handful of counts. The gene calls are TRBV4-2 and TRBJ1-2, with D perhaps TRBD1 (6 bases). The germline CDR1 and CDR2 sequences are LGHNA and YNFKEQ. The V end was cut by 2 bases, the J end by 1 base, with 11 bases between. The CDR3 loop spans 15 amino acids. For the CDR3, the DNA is TGTGCCAGCAGCCAACCGGACAGAGATAACTATGGCTACACCTTC. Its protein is CASSQPDRDNYGYTF.

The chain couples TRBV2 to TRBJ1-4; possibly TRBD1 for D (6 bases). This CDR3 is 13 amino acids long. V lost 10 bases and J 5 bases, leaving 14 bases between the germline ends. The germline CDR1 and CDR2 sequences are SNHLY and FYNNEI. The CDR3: CAITGNGNEKLFF. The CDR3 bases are TGTGCCATAACAGGGAATGGAAATGAAAAACTGTTTTTT.

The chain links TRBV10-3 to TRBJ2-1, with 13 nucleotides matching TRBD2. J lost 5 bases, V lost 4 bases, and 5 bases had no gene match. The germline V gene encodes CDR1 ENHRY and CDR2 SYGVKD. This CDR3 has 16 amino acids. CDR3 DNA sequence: TGTGCCATCAGTGGGACTAGCGGGAGCGTAGACAATGAGCAGTTCTTC. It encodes CAISGTSGSVDNEQFF.

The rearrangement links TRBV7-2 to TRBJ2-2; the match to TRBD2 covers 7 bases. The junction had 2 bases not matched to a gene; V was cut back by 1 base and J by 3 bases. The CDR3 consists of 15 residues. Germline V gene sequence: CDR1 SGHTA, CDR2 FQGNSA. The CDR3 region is CASSLERGYTGELFF. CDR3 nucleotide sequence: TGTGCCAGCAGCTTAGAGCGGGGATACACCGGGGAGCTGTTTTTT.